This TCR beta chain is from a study of shared clonotypes between healthy human individuals. Study-wide results and limits: As a rule, naive subsets had a larger estimated richness than memory subsets.

V lost 3 bases, J lost 3 bases, and 3 bases stayed unmatched. The germline V gene encodes CDR1 MNHNS and CDR2 SASEGT. The CDR3 has 14 residues. Nashville, Tennessee was home to all donors, each a Caucasian adult. This clone was seen once. Antigen: not known. The assay used deep level. Clones were sequenced by immunoSEQ multiplex PCR, and TCRdb holds only the in-frame ones, with some missing. In the table there are roughly 700,000 clones, roughly 70% of which are singletons. The TCR originated in a young woman in good health. Sequenced sample: memory CD4+ T cells sorted from blood. Subset here: CD45RA-negative fraction. J is TRBJ2-3 and V is TRBV6-1, with 7 bases matching TRBD2. The CDR3: CASSDGGSTDTQYF. In nucleotides, the CDR3 is TGTGCCAGCAGTGACGGCGGGAGTACAGATACGCAGTATTTT.